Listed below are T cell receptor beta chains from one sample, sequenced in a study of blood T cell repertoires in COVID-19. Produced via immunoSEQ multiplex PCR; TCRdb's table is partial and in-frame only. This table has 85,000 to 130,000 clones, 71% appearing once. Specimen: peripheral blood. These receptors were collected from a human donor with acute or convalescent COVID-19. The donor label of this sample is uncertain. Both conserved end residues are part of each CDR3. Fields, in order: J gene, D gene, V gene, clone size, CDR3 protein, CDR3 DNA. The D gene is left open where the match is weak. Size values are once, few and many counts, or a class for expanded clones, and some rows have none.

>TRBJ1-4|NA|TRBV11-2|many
CASSLKMAFSSRNEKLFF
TGTGCCAGCAGCTTGAAAATGGCTTTTAGCAGTCGAAATGAAAAACTGTTTTTT
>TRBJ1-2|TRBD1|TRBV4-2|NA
CASSQVLTGGNGYTF
TGTGCCAGCAGCCAAGTCCTGACAGGGGGAAATGGCTACACCTTC
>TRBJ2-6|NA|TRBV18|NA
CASSPRPPTASGANVLTF
TGTGCCAGCTCACCACGTCCTCCCACAGCCTCTGGGGCCAACGTCCTGACTTTC
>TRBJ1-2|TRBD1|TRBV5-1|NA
CASSTGQGESGYTF
TGCGCCAGCAGCACGGGACAGGGGGAAAGCGGCTACACCTTC
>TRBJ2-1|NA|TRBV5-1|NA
CASSLSRQEQFF
TGCGCCAGCAGCTTGTCGCGACAAGAGCAGTTCTTC
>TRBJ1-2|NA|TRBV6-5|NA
CASSRQVVSSGYTF
TGTGCCAGCAGTCGACAGGTCGTCTCGAGTGGCTACACCTTC
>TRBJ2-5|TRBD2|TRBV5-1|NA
CASSSSGEETQYF
TGCGCCAGCAGCAGCAGCGGGGAAGAGACCCAGTACTTC
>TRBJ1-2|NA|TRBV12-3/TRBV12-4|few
CASSPGFGYGYTF
TGTGCCAGCAGTCCAGGGTTCGGCTATGGCTACACCTTC
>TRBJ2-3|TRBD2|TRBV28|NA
CASSGGTSGYTDTQYF
TGTGCCAGCAGTGGGGGGACTAGCGGATACACAGATACGCAGTATTTT
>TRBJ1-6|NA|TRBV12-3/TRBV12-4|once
CASSGDQYSPLHF
TGTGCCAGCAGCGGGGATCAATATTCACCCCTCCACTTT
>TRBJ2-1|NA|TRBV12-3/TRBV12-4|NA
CASSFIYNEQFF
TGTGCCAGCAGTTTTATCTACAATGAGCAGTTCTTC
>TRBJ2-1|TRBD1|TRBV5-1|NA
CASSLDRGNEQFF
TGCGCCAGCAGCTTGGACAGGGGTAATGAGCAGTTCTTC